The clone carrying this T cell receptor (beta chain) was seen repeatedly, ten times or more. From germline, CDR1 is DFQATT and CDR2 SNEGSKA (reference sequence). V was trimmed by 0 bases and J by 3 bases, leaving 13 bases between them. The CDR3 sequence is 15 residues long. The source material, RNA transcripts, was used to amplify TCR beta CDR3 regions. The study used the HTBI primer set for a first-round RT-PCR of the TCR CDR3. TCRdb redid the calling of the multiplex PCR reads with MiXCR, one entry per CDR3 protein. This sample has a few hundred thousand distinct CDR3 sequences, with 15% to 18% found just once. This specimen belongs to a study of T cells in Graves' hyperthyroidism and ophthalmopathy.

The source material was blood. The chain recombines TRBV20-1 with TRBJ2-3; D may be TRBD1 or TRBD2 (6 bases each). This sequence was found in a woman between 18 and 29 years old with Graves' hyperthyroidism. The CDR3 DNA reads as TGCAGTGCTAGAGATGAGGGGGGAAGGACAGATACGCAGTATTTT. This sequence encodes CSARDEGGRTDTQYF.